Listed below are T cell receptor beta chains from one sample, sequenced in a study of cytomegalovirus exposure and HLA in healthy donors. Assay used: immunoSEQ multiplex PCR; TCRdb lists only in-frame clones, some missing. The data hold 80,000 to 90,000 clones, with around 96% observed a single time. Sequencing was carried out using PBMCs. These receptors came from a man aged 18-30 years in good health and CMV-seronegative. Both conserved end residues are part of each CDR3. The D gene is left open where the match is weak. The listing skips clone size in some rows; elsewhere it reads once, few, many or a size class.

d_gene | j_gene | v_gene | abundance | CDR3aa | CDR3nt
NA | TRBJ2-2 | TRBV20-1 | NA | CSPSLGELFF | TGCAGTCCCTCCCTTGGGGAGCTGTTTTTT
NA | TRBJ2-7 | TRBV28 | NA | CASSYLGGTHDEQYF | TGTGCCAGCAGTTACCTCGGCGGGACCCATGACGAGCAGTACTTC
TRBD1 | TRBJ2-3 | TRBV5-1 | once | CASATGKIPDTQYF | TGCGCCAGCGCGACAGGGAAGATCCCAGATACGCAGTATTTT
TRBD2 | TRBJ2-1 | TRBV5-4 | NA | CASSPTLAGGYEQFF | TGTGCCAGCAGCCCCACGCTAGCGGGAGGTTACGAGCAGTTCTTC
TRBD1 | TRBJ2-1 | TRBV27 | NA | CASKQGAGYNEQFF | TGTGCCAGCAAACAGGGGGCGGGATACAATGAGCAGTTCTTC
NA | TRBJ1-3 | TRBV28 | NA | CASSTTEGSGNTIYF | TGTGCCAGCAGCACGACCGAGGGCTCTGGAAACACCATATATTTT
NA | TRBJ1-5 | TRBV19 | NA | CASNPESRGQPQHF | TGTGCCAGTAACCCCGAAAGCCGGGGGCAGCCCCAGCATTTT
TRBD2 | TRBJ2-3 | TRBV7-3 | NA | CASSWTSGSDTQYF | TGTGCCAGCAGCTGGACTAGCGGGAGTGATACGCAGTATTTT
TRBD1 | TRBJ1-5 | TRBV5-1 | NA | CASSESGQPNQPQHF | TGCGCCAGCAGCGAATCGGGACAGCCAAATCAGCCCCAGCATTTT
NA | TRBJ1-5 | TRBV4-3 | NA | CASSQATGGHQPQHF | TGCGCCAGCAGCCAAGCTACGGGGGGTCATCAGCCCCAGCATTTT
TRBD1 | TRBJ2-7 | TRBV5-1 | NA | CASSLGQGRNEQYF | TGCGCCAGCAGCTTAGGACAGGGTAGGAACGAGCAGTACTTC
NA | TRBJ2-1 | TRBV5-6 | NA | CASSLESGTSYNEQFF | TGTGCCAGCAGCTTGGAGAGCGGAACCTCCTACAATGAGCAGTTCTTC
TRBD1 | TRBJ1-4 | TRBV27 | NA | CASRLQGVNEKLFF | TGTGCCAGCAGATTACAGGGGGTCAATGAAAAACTGTTTTTT
TRBD1 | TRBJ2-7 | TRBV7-9 | NA | CASSLWDSSYEQYF | TGTGCCAGCAGCTTATGGGACAGCTCCTACGAGCAGTACTTC
NA | TRBJ2-1 | TRBV11-3 | NA | CASSPRQGLLNEQFF | TGTGCCAGCAGTCCTCGACAGGGACTTTTAAATGAGCAGTTCTTC
NA | TRBJ2-2 | TRBV29-1 | NA | CSVVGNTGELFF | TGCAGCGTTGTCGGGAACACCGGGGAGCTGTTTTTT
TRBD1 | TRBJ1-2 | TRBV2 | once | CASIFTGTGYGYTF | TGTGCCAGCATTTTCACCGGGACAGGCTATGGCTACACCTTC
TRBD1 | TRBJ2-1 | TRBV5-1 | NA | CASSSGQGSDEQFF | TGCGCCAGCAGCTCCGGACAGGGGTCGGATGAGCAGTTCTTC
NA | TRBJ2-7 | TRBV6-1 | once | CASIGSFTTYEQYF | TGTGCCAGCATCGGGTCATTTACCACCTACGAGCAGTACTTC
TRBD1 | TRBJ2-3 | TRBV7-2 | NA | CASRDRDRVTDTQYF | TGTGCCAGCAGAGACCGGGACAGGGTAACAGATACGCAGTATTTT
TRBD2 | TRBJ2-3 | TRBV5-1 | NA | CASWTSGSSTDTQYF | TGCGCCAGCTGGACTAGCGGTTCTAGCACAGATACGCAGTATTTT
TRBD1 | TRBJ1-3 | TRBV10-3 | NA | CATRGPGNTIYF | TGTGCCACTAGGGGGCCTGGAAACACCATATATTTT
NA | TRBJ2-2 | TRBV11-3 | NA | CASTRPSTGVDTGELFF | TGTGCCAGCACCCGACCATCCACCGGGGTTGACACCGGGGAGCTGTTTTTT
NA | TRBJ1-2 | TRBV6-6 | NA | CASSTDKSYGYTF | TGTGCCAGCAGCACGGACAAGTCCTATGGCTACACCTTC
TRBD1 | TRBJ1-1 | TRBV5-1 | NA | CASSLGGQGGTEAFF | TGCGCCAGCAGCCTGGGGGGACAGGGGGGTACTGAAGCTTTCTTT
NA | TRBJ1-1 | TRBV7-2 | NA | CASSQGGVTEAFF | TGTGCCAGCAGTCAAGGCGGGGTCACTGAAGCTTTCTTT
TRBD1 | TRBJ2-1 | TRBV2 | NA | CASGRDRGRLVVFF | TGTGCCAGTGGGAGGGACAGGGGGCGACTGGTAGTCTTCTTC
TRBD2 | TRBJ2-1 | TRBV11-3 | NA | CASSSGTRDNEQFF | TGTGCCAGCAGCTCAGGGACTAGAGACAATGAGCAGTTCTTC
TRBD1 | TRBJ1-2 | TRBV19 | NA | CASVTGGEGYGYTF | TGTGCCAGTGTTACAGGGGGTGAAGGCTATGGCTACACCTTC
TRBD2 | TRBJ2-1 | TRBV7-2 | NA | CASRIAGGPSNEQFF | TGTGCCAGCAGAATAGCGGGAGGGCCGTCCAATGAGCAGTTCTTC
NA | TRBJ2-5 | TRBV5-1 | NA | CASSLGSQETQYF | TGCGCCAGCAGCCTCGGGTCCCAAGAGACCCAGTACTTC
NA | TRBJ2-5 | TRBV30 | NA | CAWSVSNEETQYF | TGTGCCTGGAGTGTTTCCAACGAGGAGACCCAGTACTTC
TRBD2 | TRBJ2-7 | TRBV6-5 | NA | CASSSPGGESSYEQYF | TGTGCCAGCAGTTCCCCGGGGGGGGAGAGCTCCTACGAGCAGTACTTC
TRBD1 | TRBJ1-1 | TRBV25-1 | medium-sized | CASSDGQDVTEAFF | TGTGCCAGCAGTGACGGACAGGACGTCACTGAAGCTTTCTTT
TRBD2 | TRBJ2-3 | TRBV19 | NA | CASSMSLAGRTSTDTQYF | TGTGCCAGTAGTATGTCCCTAGCGGGGAGGACTAGCACAGATACGCAGTATTTT
TRBD1 | TRBJ2-3 | TRBV27 | NA | CASSPGGIREGPPYLF | TGTGCCAGCAGCCCAGGGGGTATACGTGAGGGACCCCCATATTTGTTT
NA | TRBJ2-1 | TRBV25-1 | NA | CASRKGGGPYNEQFF | TGTGCCAGCAGAAAGGGGGGAGGGCCTTATAATGAGCAGTTCTTC
TRBD1 | TRBJ1-1 | TRBV19 | NA | CASAARGPAFF | TGTGCCAGTGCAGCAAGGGGGCCAGCTTTCTTT
NA | TRBJ1-2 | TRBV30 | NA | CAWSTGNYGYTF | TGTGCCTGGAGTACAGGAAACTATGGCTACACCTTC
TRBD1 | TRBJ2-1 | TRBV10-1 | NA | CASSEGTGGDGGEQFF | TGCGCCAGCAGTGAAGGGACAGGGGGCGATGGGGGTGAGCAGTTCTTC
TRBD1 | TRBJ1-3 | TRBV11-3 | NA | CASSQWDSPYSGNTIYF | TGTGCCAGCAGCCAATGGGACAGCCCTTACTCTGGAAACACCATATATTTT
TRBD2 | TRBJ2-5 | TRBV4-1 | once | CASSHPGLAGAETQYF | TGCGCCAGCAGCCATCCTGGACTAGCGGGAGCCGAGACCCAGTACTTC
NA | TRBJ1-1 | TRBV23-1 | NA | CASSTAGSPEAFF | TGCGCCAGCAGCACCGCAGGGTCCCCTGAAGCTTTCTTT
TRBD1 | TRBJ2-6 | TRBV5-1 | NA | CASSQGTATGANVLTF | TGCGCCAGCAGCCAGGGGACAGCCACTGGGGCCAACGTCCTGACTTTC
TRBD2 | TRBJ2-1 | TRBV19 | NA | CASSWTSGNLYEQFF | TGTGCCAGTAGTTGGACTAGCGGGAACCTCTATGAGCAGTTCTTC
NA | TRBJ2-7 | TRBV27 | NA | CASRQRATGEQYF | TGTGCCAGTCGACAGCGGGCCACGGGCGAGCAGTACTTC
NA | TRBJ2-1 | TRBV15 | NA | CATSRESEQFF | TGTGCCACCAGCAGAGAGAGTGAGCAGTTCTTC
NA | TRBJ1-1 | TRBV18 | NA | CASSPSQGMNTEAFF | TGTGCCAGCTCACCATCTCAGGGGATGAACACTGAAGCTTTCTTT
TRBD1 | TRBJ2-1 | TRBV12-5 | NA | CASALRGEQFF | TGTGCTAGTGCGCTCAGGGGGGAGCAGTTCTTC
TRBD1 | TRBJ2-4 | TRBV27 | NA | CASRTLGQGLAKNIQYF | TGTGCCAGCAGGACTTTAGGACAGGGACTAGCCAAAAACATTCAGTACTTC
NA | TRBJ1-4 | TRBV28 | NA | CASSSLGGGRGNEKLFF | TGTGCCAGCAGCTCCCTAGGGGGGGGCAGGGGTAATGAAAAACTGTTTTTT
TRBD2 | TRBJ2-2 | TRBV10-3 | NA | CAISAAGRESGELFF | TGTGCCATCAGTGCGGCCGGGAGGGAGTCCGGGGAGCTGTTTTTT
TRBD2 | TRBJ2-1 | TRBV9 | once | CASSPAWREGYNEQFF | TGTGCCAGCAGCCCTGCTTGGCGGGAGGGATACAATGAGCAGTTCTTC